These 20 T cell receptor beta chains share one sample of origin, sequenced in a study of technical replicates of blood from a handful of donors. TCRdb's table, derived via immunoSEQ multiplex PCR, lists solely in-frame clones and lacks some. The repertoire holds about 79,000 clones, with roughly 94% as singletons. The sample consisted of T cells isolated from PBMCs. Receptors originate from a human donor in good health.

This chain joins TRBV7-9 and TRBJ2-5; unclear D gene. Germline V gene data show CDR1 as SEHNR and CDR2 as FQNEAQ (reference sequence). This CDR3 is 14 amino acids long. Between the trimmed V and J ends, which lost 4 bases and 2 bases, there was a span of 11 bases. CDR3: CASSSTEIQETQYF. CDR3 coding DNA: TGTGCCAGCAGCTCCACCGAGATACAAGAGACCCAGTACTTC.

V and J are TRBV5-1 and TRBJ2-1; the D is unclear. The V gene's germline CDR1 is SGHRS and CDR2 YFSETQ. The V end was cut by 3 bases, the J end by 7 bases, with 14 bases between. There are 14 residues in the CDR3. Here the CDR3 reads CASSSRPGGNEQFF. The CDR3 DNA reads as TGCGCCAGCAGCTCCCGACCAGGTGGAAATGAGCAGTTCTTC.

This clone appeared a single time. This chain connects TRBV6-1 to TRBJ2-3; D perhaps matches TRBD2 (7 bases). This CDR3 contains 18 residues. CDR1 and CDR2 (germline): MNHNS, SASEGT. V was clipped by 3 bases and J by 4 bases, with 23 bases between them. CDR3 residues: CASSDWPSGAGAPDTQYF. The CDR3 DNA reads TGTGCCAGCAGTGATTGGCCGTCCGGGGCGGGGGCCCCAGATACGCAGTATTTT.

This clone has a single count. This rearrangement joins TRBV15 to TRBJ1-2, with unresolved D. This CDR3 is 14 amino acids long. Germline values: CDR1 LNHNV, CDR2 YYDKDF (reference sequence). Trimming took off 1 base at V and 3 bases at J, with 9 bases between the two ends. The CDR3 spells CATSRGLDYYGYTF. The DNA for the CDR3 is TGTGCCACCAGCAGAGGGCTTGACTACTATGGCTACACCTTC.

The J gene is TRBJ1-5, the V gene TRBV5-5; unclear D gene. V lost 5 bases and J 7 bases, leaving 7 bases between the germline ends. CDR1 is SGHKS, CDR2 YYEKEE, per germline (reference sequence). This CDR3 is built from 11 residues. As DNA, the CDR3 is TGTGCCAGCAGATCGGGACAGCCCCAGCATTTT. Translated, it gives CASRSGQPQHF. The full variable domain, completed using reference TRBV5-5 and TRBJ1-5, is DAGVTQSPTHLIKTRGQQVTLRCSPISGHKSVSWYQQVLGQGPQFIFQYYEKEERGRGNFPDRFSARQFPNYSSELNVNALLLGDSALYLCASRSGQPQHFGDGTRLSIL.

This sequence joins TRBV13 and TRBJ2-3, with TRBD2 identical over 9 bases. This CDR3 comprises 15 residues. The ends lost 5 bases at V and 6 bases at J; junction bases unmatched: 9. Germline lookup yields CDR1 PRHDT and CDR2 FYEKMQ (reference sequence). CDR3 in amino acids: CASSMGLAPSDTQYF. The CDR3 coding sequence is TGTGCCAGCAGCATGGGACTAGCCCCGTCCGATACGCAGTATTTT.

This clone was observed a single time. The V gene is TRBV27, the J gene TRBJ1-2, with 7 bases lining up with TRBD1. J was trimmed by 4 bases and V by 7 bases; bases with no gene match: 12. The CDR3 has 15 residues. Germline V gives CDR1 MNHEY, CDR2 SMNVEV (reference sequence). CDR3: CASTPSRQGTYGYTF. The CDR3 DNA sequence: TGTGCCAGCACGCCCTCCCGACAGGGAACCTATGGCTACACCTTC.

The CDR3 DNA is TGTGCCAGCCGGTATGGCAATCAGCCCCAGCATTTT. Translation: CASRYGNQPQHF. The chain carries TRBV19 and TRBJ1-5; D unclear. Trimming removed 9 bases at V and 2 bases at J, with 8 bases between. Germline CDR1 is LNHDA and CDR2 is SQIVND (reference sequence). CDR3 length: 12 residues.

The rearrangement joins TRBV25-1 to TRBJ1-3; D is ambiguous. Germline CDR1 and CDR2: MGHDK and SYGVNS. Trimming cost V 0 bases and J 1 base, with 7 bases left between them. The CDR3 has 15 amino acids. CDR3 region: CASSEYPGSGNTIYF. The CDR3 DNA is TGTGCCAGCAGTGAATATCCGGGTTCTGGAAACACCATATATTTT.

The J gene is TRBJ2-3, the V gene TRBV5-6, with no clear D. The germline V and J ends were trimmed by 4 bases and 2 bases, with 11 bases remaining between them. Germline loops: CDR1 SGHDT, CDR2 YYEEEE. CDR3 size: 14 residues. Here the CDR3 DNA reads TGTGCCAGCAGCCATCAGACTTTCACAGATACGCAGTATTTT. This gives the protein CASSHQTFTDTQYF.

The gene calls are TRBV6-6 and TRBJ2-5, with 10 bases that match TRBD2. The CDR3 sequence is 14 residues long. The V gene's germline CDR1 is MNHNY and CDR2 SVGAGI (reference sequence). The ends lost 5 bases at V and 5 bases at J; junction bases unmatched: 5. DNA of the CDR3: TGTGCCAGCAGTCCCGGGACTAGCGACGAGACCCAGTACTTC. Its protein product is CASSPGTSDETQYF.

This clone showed up just once. The sample contains more than one DNA sequence encoding this CDR3. The chain combines TRBV7-9 with TRBJ1-1; D perhaps matches TRBD1 (5 bases). V lost 4 bases, J lost 1 base, and 7 bases lay in between. The CDR3 covers 13 residues. CDR1 is SEHNR, CDR2 FQNEAQ, per germline (reference sequence). The CDR3 region has the DNA TGTGCCAGCAGCTCCACAGGGAACACTGAAGCTTTCTTT. This gives the protein CASSSTGNTEAFF.

This clone was seen a single time. The chain links TRBV19 to TRBJ2-2; TRBD2 matches at 12 bases. The CDR3 sequence is 16 residues long. Germline-derived CDR1 and CDR2 are LNHDA and SQIVND (reference sequence). The junction had 8 bases not matched to a gene; V was cut back by 5 bases and J by 7 bases. The CDR3 loop is CASSWLAGGQGGELFF. CDR3 DNA: TGTGCCAGTAGTTGGCTAGCGGGAGGGCAAGGCGGGGAGCTGTTTTTT. Variable domain in full (rest from reference TRBV19 and TRBJ2-2): DGGITQSPKYLFRKEGQNVTLSCEQNLNHDAMYWYRQDPGQGLRLIYYSQIVNDFQKGDIAEGYSVSREKKESFPLTVTSAQKNPTAFYLCASSWLAGGQGGELFFGEGSRLTVL.

The chain has TRBV11-3 and TRBJ2-2; the D is unclear. V was pared by 1 base and J by 5 bases, with 2 bases between. The germline V gene has CDR1 SGHNT and CDR2 YENEEA. The CDR3 has 12 residues. Here the CDR3 DNA reads TGTGCCAGCAGCTTAGTAACCGGGGAGCTGTTTTTT. As protein: CASSLVTGELFF. Filled out from reference TRBV11-3 and TRBJ2-2, the complete variable domain reads EAGVVQSPRYKIIEKKQPVAFWCNPISGHNTLYWYLQNLGQGPELLIRYENEEAVDDSQLPKDRFSAERLKGVDSTLKIQPAELGDSAVYLCASSLVTGELFFGEGSRLTVL.

The DNA for the CDR3 is TGTGCCAGCAGTTACGCTAGCGGGGGCCACAATGAGCAGTTCTTC. Amino acid sequence: CASSYASGGHNEQFF. The rearrangement joins TRBV6-5 to TRBJ2-1; 10 bases agree with TRBD2. This CDR3 spans 15 amino acids. The V and J ends lost 2 bases and 5 bases, in that order; junction bases with no gene match: 3. Germline CDR1 and CDR2: MNHEY and SVGAGI.

The rearrangement uses TRBV7-9 and TRBJ1-3; D is possibly TRBD1 (6 bases). The CDR3 has 18 residues. From germline, CDR1 is SEHNR and CDR2 FQNEAQ (reference sequence). Trimming removed 5 bases from V and 0 bases from J, with 20 bases in between. The CDR3 reads CASSVGRDTTLSGNTIYF. In nucleotides, the CDR3 is TGTGCCAGCAGCGTCGGGAGGGACACCACGCTCTCTGGAAACACCATATATTTT.

The chain has TRBV5-6 and TRBJ2-3; D uncertain. The V end was cut by 4 bases, the J end by 3 bases, with 12 bases between. This CDR3 spans 14 amino acids. Germline loops: CDR1 SGHDT, CDR2 YYEEEE. CDR3 loop: CASSPGLLTDTQYF. The CDR3 nucleotides read TGTGCCAGCAGCCCCGGTCTTCTTACAGATACGCAGTATTTT.

The chain combines TRBV11-3 with TRBJ2-6; tentative D call: TRBD1 (6 bases). This CDR3 has 18 residues. V dropped 1 base and J dropped 0 bases, with 13 bases sitting between them. The germline V gene has CDR1 SGHNT and CDR2 YENEEA. Here the CDR3 DNA reads TGTGCCAGCAGCTTAGTTTTGGGGGCAGACTCTGGGGCCAACGTCCTGACTTTC. Translated, it gives CASSLVLGADSGANVLTF.

The table lists this clone with a few counts. The V gene is TRBV27, the J gene TRBJ1-2, with D perhaps matching TRBD1 (6 bases). V was trimmed by 3 bases and J by 6 bases, leaving 11 bases between them. The CDR3 totals 13 residues. Germline loops: CDR1 MNHEY, CDR2 SMNVEV (reference sequence). CDR3 DNA sequence: TGTGCCAGCAGTTTGACAGGCCTTGATGGCTACACCTTC. Its protein product is CASSLTGLDGYTF.

This clone was observed a single time. The gene calls are TRBV2 and TRBJ2-3; a weak D match, TRBD2 (7 bases). The CDR3 extends over 15 amino acids. Germline CDR1 and CDR2: SNHLY and FYNNEI. Trimming removed 5 bases from V and 5 bases from J, with 17 bases in between. CDR3 loop: CASSPATGRVDTQYF. DNA of the CDR3: TGTGCCAGCAGTCCGGCTACAGGGAGGGTAGATACGCAGTATTTT.